This T cell receptor beta chain was recorded in a study of cytomegalovirus exposure and HLA in healthy donors. Overall study findings and caveats: Later analysis demonstrated an association between a missense DCLRE1C variant and TCR beta V- and J-gene trimming. Associated with cytomegalovirus, according to the listing, were 150 to 200 TCR beta chains.

Trimming shortened V by 0 bases and J by 4 bases, and 16 bases separated the two germline ends. This CDR3 region has 16 residues. The germline CDR1 and CDR2 sequences are SQVTM and ANQGSEA. In regard to this clone: Its specificity is not known.

A multiplex PCR was run with 60 Vbeta primers and 13 Jbeta primers. Assay used: immunoSEQ multiplex PCR; TCRdb lists only in-frame clones, some missing. The repertoire holds about 110,000 clones, less than 70% seen once, with approximately 5.5% in the top ten. The source is a woman aged 65 to 85 in good health and CMV-seropositive. The sequenced sample consisted of PBMCs. The chain is built from TRBV29-1 and TRBJ1-5; D perhaps matches TRBD1 (5 bases). The DNA of the CDR3 is TGCAGCGTTGAAGATTCCCCGGGACTGAGGAATCAGCCCCAGCATTTT. This codes for CSVEDSPGLRNQPQHF.